This T cell receptor (beta chain) was profiled in a study of CD8 T cells in Susac syndrome. Study outcomes and limitations: The study conceded that relatively few individuals underwent its TCR sequencing and HLA analysis.

Through negative isolation, CD4+ and CD8+ T cells were obtained, while TEMRA cells were enriched using FACS. About this clonotype itself: Antigen specificity is unknown.

Germline CDR1 and CDR2: SGHAT and FQNNGV. V was pared by 6 bases and J by 7 bases, with 5 bases of the junction left unmatched. This CDR3 comprises 15 residues. A quantity of roughly 0.5 to 1 ug RNA underwent reverse transcription using random hexamers. The authors amplified TCR beta CDR3 across 54 Vbeta and 13 Jbeta using immunoSEQ multiplex PCR. TCRdb analysed the immunoSEQ multiplex PCR reads with MiXCR anew, one entry per CDR3 protein. Counted here are about 300,000 distinct CDR3 sequences, 85% occurring once; the ten biggest clones make up approximately 0.2%. J is TRBJ2-1 and V is TRBV11-2; 14 nucleotides line up with TRBD2. Material for sequencing was CD8+ T cells from PBMCs. This clonotype originated in a human donor with multiple sclerosis. The CDR3: CASRSGLAGENEQFF. Here the CDR3 DNA reads TGTGCCAGCAGGTCGGGACTAGCGGGAGAAAATGAGCAGTTCTTC.